Listed here is a single T cell receptor beta chain. Its specificity is not known. The source of the sample is a study of cytomegalovirus exposure and HLA in healthy donors. PCR was performed using 60 Vbeta and 13 Jbeta primers. Method: immunoSEQ multiplex PCR; TCRdb's copy keeps in-frame clones and lacks some. The sample records 150,000 or so clones, around 84% being singletons. V lost 3 bases, J lost 7 bases, and 5 bases stayed unmatched. This CDR3 has 13 amino acids. Germline-derived CDR1 and CDR2 are ENHRY and SYGVKD. Healthy individuals who donated bone marrow served as the donors. The study sampled nominally healthy donors, though unrecorded immune exposures were likely. General study findings and limits: It was taken for granted in presence/absence analyses that sequencing depth across donors was roughly uniform.

This TCR came from a man in his fifties in good health and CMV-seropositive. This chain connects TRBV10-3 to TRBJ2-5; 7 positions match TRBD2. Sample: PBMCs. The DNA for the CDR3 is TGTGCCATCAGTGAACGGCGGGAGTTGACCCAGTACTTC. This translates into CAISERRELTQYF.